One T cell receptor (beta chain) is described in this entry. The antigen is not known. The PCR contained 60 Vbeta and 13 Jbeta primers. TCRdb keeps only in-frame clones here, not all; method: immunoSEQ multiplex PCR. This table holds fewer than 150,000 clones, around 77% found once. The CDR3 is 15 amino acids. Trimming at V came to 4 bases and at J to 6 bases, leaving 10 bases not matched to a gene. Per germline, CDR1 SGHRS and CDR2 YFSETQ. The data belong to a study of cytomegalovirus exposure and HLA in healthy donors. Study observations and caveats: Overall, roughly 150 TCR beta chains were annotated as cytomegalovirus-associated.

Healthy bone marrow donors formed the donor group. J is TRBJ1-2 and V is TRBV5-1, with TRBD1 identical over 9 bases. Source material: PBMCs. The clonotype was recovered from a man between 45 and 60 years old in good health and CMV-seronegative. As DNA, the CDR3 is TGCGCCAGCAGCCCCGGTGGGACAGGGAATAATGGCTACACCTTC. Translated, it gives CASSPGGTGNNGYTF.